One sample yielded the 3 T cell receptor beta chains listed below, sequenced in a study of tumor and adjacent non-tumor tissue in lung cancer. Three rounds of nested PCR, following a modified ARM-PCR protocol, produced the TCRbeta library. MiXCR, applied by TCRdb to the multiplex PCR reads, yields one record per CDR3 protein. The sample includes roughly 43,000 distinct CDR3 sequences, roughly 66% of them seen just once. The template was RNA from unsorted bulk tissue. The normal lung tissue was taken more than 3 cm from the tumor edge. Sequenced: distant non-tumor lung tissue. Receptors originate from a man in his fifties with non-small cell lung cancer.

The table lists this clonotype with many counts. The V and J genes are TRBV20-1 and TRBJ1-5; D gene ambiguous. The germline CDR1 and CDR2 sequences are DFQATT and SNEGSKA (reference sequence). V lost 5 bases and J 1 base, leaving 6 bases between the germline ends. CDR3 length: 12 residues. For the CDR3, the DNA is TGCAGTGCTGGCTCCAGCAATCAGCCCCAGCATTTT. It codes for CSAGSSNQPQHF.

As regards this clonotype: The junction shows a germline mismatch at one end, possibly a read error. Here the CDR3 reads CASSQQEDQSQHF. Here the CDR3 DNA reads TGTGCCAGCAGCCAACAAGAAGATCAGTCCCAGCATTTT. This chain links TRBV16 with TRBJ1-5; no definite D call. The CDR3 sequence is 13 residues long. Germline CDR1 reads KGHSY; CDR2 reads FQNENV.

This clonotype showed up many times. The CDR3 is CASTLQGHGYTF. CDR3 coding DNA: TGTGCCAGCACCCTACAGGGGCATGGCTACACCTTC. The chain recombines TRBV6-5 with TRBJ1-2, with TRBD1 matching 7 bases. Per the germline V gene, CDR1 is MNHEY and CDR2 is SVGAGI. V dropped 7 bases and J dropped 6; count of bases not matched to a gene: 5. CDR3 length: 12 amino acids.